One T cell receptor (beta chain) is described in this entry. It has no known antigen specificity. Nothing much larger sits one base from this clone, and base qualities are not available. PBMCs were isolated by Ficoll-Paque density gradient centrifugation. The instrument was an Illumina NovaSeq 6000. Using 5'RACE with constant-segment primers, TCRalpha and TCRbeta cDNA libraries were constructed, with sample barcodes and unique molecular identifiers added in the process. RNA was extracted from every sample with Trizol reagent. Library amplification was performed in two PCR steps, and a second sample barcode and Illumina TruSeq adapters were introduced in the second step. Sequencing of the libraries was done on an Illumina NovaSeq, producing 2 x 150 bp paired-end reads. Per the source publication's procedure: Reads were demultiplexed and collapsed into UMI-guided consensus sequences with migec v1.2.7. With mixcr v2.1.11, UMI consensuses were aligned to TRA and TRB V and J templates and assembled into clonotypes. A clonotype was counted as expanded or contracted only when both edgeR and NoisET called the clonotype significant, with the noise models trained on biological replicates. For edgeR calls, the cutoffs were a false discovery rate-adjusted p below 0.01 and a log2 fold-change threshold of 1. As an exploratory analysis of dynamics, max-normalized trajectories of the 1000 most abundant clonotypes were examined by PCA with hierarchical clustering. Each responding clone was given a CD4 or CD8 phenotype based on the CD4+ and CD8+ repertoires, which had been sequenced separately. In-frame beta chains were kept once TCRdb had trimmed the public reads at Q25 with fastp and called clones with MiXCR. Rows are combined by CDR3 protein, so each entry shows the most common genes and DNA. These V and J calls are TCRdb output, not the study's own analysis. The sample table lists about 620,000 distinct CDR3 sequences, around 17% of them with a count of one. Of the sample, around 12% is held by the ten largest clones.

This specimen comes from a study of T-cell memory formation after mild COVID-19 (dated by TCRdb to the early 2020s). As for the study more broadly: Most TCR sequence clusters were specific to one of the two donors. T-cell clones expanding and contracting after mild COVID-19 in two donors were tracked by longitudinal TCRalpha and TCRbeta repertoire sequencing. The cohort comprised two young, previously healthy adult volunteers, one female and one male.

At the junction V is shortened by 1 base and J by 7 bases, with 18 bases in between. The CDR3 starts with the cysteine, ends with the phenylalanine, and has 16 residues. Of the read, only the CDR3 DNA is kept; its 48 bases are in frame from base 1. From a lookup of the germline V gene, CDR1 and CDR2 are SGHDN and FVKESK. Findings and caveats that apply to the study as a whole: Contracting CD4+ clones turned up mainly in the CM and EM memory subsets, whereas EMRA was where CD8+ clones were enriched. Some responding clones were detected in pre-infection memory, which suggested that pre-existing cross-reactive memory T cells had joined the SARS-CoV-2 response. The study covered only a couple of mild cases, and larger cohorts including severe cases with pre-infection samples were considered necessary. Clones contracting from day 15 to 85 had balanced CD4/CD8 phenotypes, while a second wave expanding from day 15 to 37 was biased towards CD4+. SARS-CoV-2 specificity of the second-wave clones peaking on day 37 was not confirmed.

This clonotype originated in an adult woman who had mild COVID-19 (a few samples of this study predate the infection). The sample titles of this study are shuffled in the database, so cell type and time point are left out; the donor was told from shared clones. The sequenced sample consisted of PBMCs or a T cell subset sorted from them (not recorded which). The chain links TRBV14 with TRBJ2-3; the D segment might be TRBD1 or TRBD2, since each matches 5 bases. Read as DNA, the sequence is TGTGCCAGCAGCCAAGTGGGGCGGATGAGGGAAAATACGCAGTATTTT. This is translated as CASSQVGRMRENTQYF.